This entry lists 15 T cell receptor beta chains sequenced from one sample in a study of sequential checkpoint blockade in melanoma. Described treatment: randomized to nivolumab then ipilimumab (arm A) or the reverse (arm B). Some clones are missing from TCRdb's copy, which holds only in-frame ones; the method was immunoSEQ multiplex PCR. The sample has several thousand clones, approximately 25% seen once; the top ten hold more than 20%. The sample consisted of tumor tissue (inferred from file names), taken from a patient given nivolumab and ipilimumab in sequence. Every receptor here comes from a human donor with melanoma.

CDR3 region: CASSQVGGTSTSEQYF. CDR3 nucleotide sequence: TGCGCCAGCAGCCAAGTGGGCGGGACTAGCACTTCGGAGCAGTACTTC. The chain uses TRBV4-1 and TRBJ2-7, with TRBD2 identical over 9 bases. V gave up 1 base and J gave up 7 bases; unmatched junction bases: 11. The CDR3 spans 16 residues. Germline V gene data show CDR1 as MGHRA and CDR2 as YSYEKL.

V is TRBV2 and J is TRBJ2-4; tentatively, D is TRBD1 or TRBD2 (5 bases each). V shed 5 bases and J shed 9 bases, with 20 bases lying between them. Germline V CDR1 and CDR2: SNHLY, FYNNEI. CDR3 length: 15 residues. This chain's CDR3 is CASSISVGVGGIQYF. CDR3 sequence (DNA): TGTGCCAGCAGTATCTCCGTGGGTGTTGGGGGCATTCAGTACTTC.

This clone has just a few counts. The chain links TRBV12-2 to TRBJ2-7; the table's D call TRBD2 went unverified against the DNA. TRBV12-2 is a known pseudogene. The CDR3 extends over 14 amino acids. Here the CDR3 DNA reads TGTGCCTCCTCTTCCGGAGGGAGAGGGGACGAGCAGTACTTC. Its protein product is CASSSGGRGDEQYF.

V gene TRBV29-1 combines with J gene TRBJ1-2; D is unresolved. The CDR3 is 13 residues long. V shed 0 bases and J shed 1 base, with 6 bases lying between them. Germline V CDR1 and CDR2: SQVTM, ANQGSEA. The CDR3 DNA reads TGCAGCGTTGAAGATCTAGATAACTATGGCTACACCTTC. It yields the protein CSVEDLDNYGYTF. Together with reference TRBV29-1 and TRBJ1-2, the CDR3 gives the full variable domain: SAVISQKPSRDICQRGTSLTIQCQVDSQVTMMFWYRQQPGQSLTLIATANQGSEATYESGFVIDKFPISRPNLTFSTLTVSNMSPEDSSIYLCSVEDLDNYGYTFGSGTRLTVV.

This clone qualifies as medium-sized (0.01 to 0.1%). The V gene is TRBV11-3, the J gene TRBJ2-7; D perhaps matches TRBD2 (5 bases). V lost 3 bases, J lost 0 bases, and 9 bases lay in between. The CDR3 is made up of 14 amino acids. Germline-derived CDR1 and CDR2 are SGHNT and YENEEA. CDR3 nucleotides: TGTGCCAGCAGCTTTGAGGGTAGCTCCTACGAGCAGTACTTC. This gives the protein CASSFEGSSYEQYF.

Here the CDR3 DNA reads TGTGCCAGCAGTCAGGGAGATACGCAGTATTTT. Protein sequence: CASSQGDTQYF. The chain couples TRBV6-7 to TRBJ2-3; perhaps TRBD1 as D (5 bases). TRBV6-7 is given ORF status, its function remaining uncertain. Trimming pared 5 bases from V and 5 bases from J, leaving 5 bases between. This CDR3 is 11 amino acids long.

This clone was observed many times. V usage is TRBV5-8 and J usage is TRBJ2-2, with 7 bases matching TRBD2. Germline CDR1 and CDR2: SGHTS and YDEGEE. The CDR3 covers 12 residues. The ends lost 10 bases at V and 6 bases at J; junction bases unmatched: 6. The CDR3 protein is CAGGERAGELFF. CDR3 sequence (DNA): TGTGCCGGGGGGGAGCGGGCCGGGGAGCTGTTTTTT. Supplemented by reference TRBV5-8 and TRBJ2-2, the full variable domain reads EAGVTQSPTHLIKTRGQQATLRCSPISGHTSVYWYQQALGLGLQFLLWYDEGEERNRGNFPPRFSGRQFPNYSSELNVNALELEDSALYLCAGGERAGELFFGEGSRLTVL.

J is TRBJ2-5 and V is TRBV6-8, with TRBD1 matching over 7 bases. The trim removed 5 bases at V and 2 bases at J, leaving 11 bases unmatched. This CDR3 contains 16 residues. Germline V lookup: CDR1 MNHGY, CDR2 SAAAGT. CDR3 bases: TGTGCCAGCAGTAGTTGGGCAGGGGGACGGCAAGAGACCCAGTACTTC. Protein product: CASSSWAGGRQETQYF.

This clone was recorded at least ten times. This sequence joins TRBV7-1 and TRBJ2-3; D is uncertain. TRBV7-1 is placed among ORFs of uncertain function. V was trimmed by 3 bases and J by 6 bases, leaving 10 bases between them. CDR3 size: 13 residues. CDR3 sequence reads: CASSSRTADTQYF. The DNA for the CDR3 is TGTGCCAGCAGCTCCCGGACGGCTGATACGCAGTATTTT.

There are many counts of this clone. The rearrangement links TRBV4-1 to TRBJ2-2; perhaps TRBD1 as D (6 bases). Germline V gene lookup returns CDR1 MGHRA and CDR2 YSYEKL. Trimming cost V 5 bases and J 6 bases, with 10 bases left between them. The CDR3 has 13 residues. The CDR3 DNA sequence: TGCGCCAGCAGCAGGGACATCTCCGGGGAGCTGTTTTTT. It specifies CASSRDISGELFF.

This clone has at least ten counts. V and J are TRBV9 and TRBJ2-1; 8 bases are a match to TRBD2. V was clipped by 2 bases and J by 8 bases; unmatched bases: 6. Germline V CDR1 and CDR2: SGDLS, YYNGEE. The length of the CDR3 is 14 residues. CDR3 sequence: CASSVLGRAYEQFF. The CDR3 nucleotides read TGTGCCAGCAGCGTCCTCGGGAGGGCCTATGAGCAGTTCTTC.

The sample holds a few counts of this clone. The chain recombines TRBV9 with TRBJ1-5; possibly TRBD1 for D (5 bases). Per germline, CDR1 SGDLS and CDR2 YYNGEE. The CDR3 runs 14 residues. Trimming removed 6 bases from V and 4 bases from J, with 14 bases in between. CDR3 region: CASKKGELNQPQHF. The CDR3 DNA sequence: TGTGCCAGCAAAAAAGGGGAGCTTAATCAGCCCCAGCATTTT.

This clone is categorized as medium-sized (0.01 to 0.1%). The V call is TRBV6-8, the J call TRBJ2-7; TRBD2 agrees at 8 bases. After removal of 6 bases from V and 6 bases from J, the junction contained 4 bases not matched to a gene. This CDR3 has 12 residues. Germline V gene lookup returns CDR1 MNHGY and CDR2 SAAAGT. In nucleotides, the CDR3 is TGTGCCAGCAGCTCCGGGGGGGGCGAGCAGTACTTC. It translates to CASSSGGGEQYF.

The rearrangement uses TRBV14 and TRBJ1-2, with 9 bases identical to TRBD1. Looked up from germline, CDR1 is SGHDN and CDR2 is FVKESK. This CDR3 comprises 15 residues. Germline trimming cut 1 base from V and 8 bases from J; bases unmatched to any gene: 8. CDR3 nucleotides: TGTGCCAGCAGCCAAGCTGTAAGGGACAGGGACGGCTACACCTTC. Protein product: CASSQAVRDRDGYTF.

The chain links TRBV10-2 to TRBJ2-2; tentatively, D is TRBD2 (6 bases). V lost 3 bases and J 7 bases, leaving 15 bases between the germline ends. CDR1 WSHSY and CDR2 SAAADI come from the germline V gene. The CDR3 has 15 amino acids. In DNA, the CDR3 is TGCGCCAGCAGTGATGGGGGGTATGGGGTCGGGGAGCTGTTTTTT. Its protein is CASSDGGYGVGELFF.